This TCR beta chain was identified during a study of regulatory T cells in long-lasting Graves disease. Building of the TCR beta libraries involved iRepertoire HTBI primers and Arm-PCR of CDR3 regions. Using its own MiXCR run on the multiplex PCR reads, TCRdb lists one record per CDR3 protein. The table has 500,000 to 700,000 distinct CDR3 sequences, 16% seen once. The time point denotes: newly diagnosed GD, antithyroid drugs for less than 3 months. Extracted PBMC RNA gave rise to the TCR library. V lost 0 bases and J 3 bases, leaving 11 bases between the germline ends. The CDR3 is 15 amino acids. The germline V gene encodes CDR1 SGDLS and CDR2 YYNGEE. Another study also made use of these data, one on T cells in Graves' hyperthyroidism and ophthalmopathy. That work contributes: The HTBI primer set was used in a first-round RT-PCR of the TCR CDR3. Blood shared most expanded thyroid clonotypes above 0.001.

Here the sequenced sample was peripheral blood mononuclear cells (PBMCs), taken at new diagnosis, from a patient treated with antithyroid drugs. J is TRBJ2-3 and V is TRBV9; perhaps TRBD1 as D (6 bases). The clonotype comes from a woman aged 25 to 45 with Graves disease. Here the CDR3 reads CASSVEQGWTDTQYF. For the CDR3, the DNA is TGTGCCAGCAGCGTAGAACAGGGTTGGACAGATACGCAGTATTTT.